The T cell receptor (beta chain) under discussion was sequenced for a study of T-cell memory formation after mild COVID-19. Study conclusions and caveats: Researchers found some responding clones in pre-infection memory, a sign that cross-reactive memory joined. Contracting clones localized mainly to CM and EM when CD4+ and mainly to EMRA when CD8+. Clones that contracted from day 15 to 85 had balanced CD4/CD8; later expanders were CD4+ biased.

Each CDR3 protein is one row after TCRdb ran MiXCR on the 5' RACE reads. The sample carries around 500,000 distinct CDR3 sequences, 15% to 20% recorded once. This clonotype has a handful of counts. Its matching antigen is unknown. Germline CDR1 is LNHDA and CDR2 is SQIVND (reference sequence). The V and J ends lost 2 bases and 0 bases respectively, with 7 bases between them. The CDR3 has 14 amino acids. The sample consisted of PBMCs or a T cell subset sorted from them (not recorded which). The clonotype was recovered from an adult woman who had mild COVID-19 (a few samples of this study predate the infection). Cell type and time point are not known. The V and J genes are TRBV19 and TRBJ1-1; D is undetermined. CDR3 coding DNA: TGTGCCAGTAGTATAAGCGGCGTGAACACTGAAGCTTTCTTT. Its translation: CASSISGVNTEAFF.